The clone carrying this TCR beta chain was picked up a small number of times. Its antigen is currently unknown. The CDR3 runs to 18 residues. V dropped 0 bases and J dropped 1 base, with 18 bases sitting between them. From germline, CDR1 is SGHRS and CDR2 YFSETQ. The data belong to a study of cytomegalovirus exposure and HLA in healthy donors. Study-wide results and limits: Near-uniform donor sequencing depth was presumed by presence/absence analyses.

PCR employed 60 Vbeta and 13 Jbeta primers. Authors' analysis steps: Counted up in a later analysis, unique TCR beta chains came to about 80 million, with around 11 million shared. Libraries were prepared by immunoSEQ multiplex PCR; TCRdb keeps only in-frame clonotypes and omits some of them. V and J calls and clone size are given by that table; D and trimming were obtained from the DNA. The sample holds tens of thousands of clones, around 8% seen once. The J gene is TRBJ2-3, the V gene TRBV5-1; D perhaps matches TRBD1 (6 bases). The TCR comes from a man aged 50 to 60 in good health and CMV-seronegative. Sequences were obtained from PBMCs. The CDR3, as DNA: TGCGCCAGCAGCTTGGGATGGGACAACAAATTGGGCACAGATACGCAGTATTTT. Encoded protein: CASSLGWDNKLGTDTQYF.